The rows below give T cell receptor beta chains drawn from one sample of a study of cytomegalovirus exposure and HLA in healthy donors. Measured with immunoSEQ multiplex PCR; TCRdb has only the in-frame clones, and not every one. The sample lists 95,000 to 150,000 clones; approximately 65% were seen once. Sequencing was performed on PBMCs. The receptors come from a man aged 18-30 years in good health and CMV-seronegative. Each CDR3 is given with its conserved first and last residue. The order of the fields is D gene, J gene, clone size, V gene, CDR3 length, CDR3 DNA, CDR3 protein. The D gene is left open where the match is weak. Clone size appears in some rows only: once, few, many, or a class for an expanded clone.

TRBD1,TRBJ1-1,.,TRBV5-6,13,TGTGCCAGCAGCCGAGACAGGGTCACTGAAGCTTTCTTT,CASSRDRVTEAFF
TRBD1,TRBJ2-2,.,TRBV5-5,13,TGTGCCAGCAGCGGGACAGTTGCTGGGGAGCTGTTTTTT,CASSGTVAGELFF
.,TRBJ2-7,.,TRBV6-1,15,TGTGCCAGCAGTGCTTTAGGGGCTGCCTCGACCGAGCAGTACTTC,CASSALGAASTEQYF
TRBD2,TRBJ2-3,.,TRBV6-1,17,TGTGCCAGCAGTGAACTAGCGGGGGGTTCGGACACAGATACGCAGTATTTT,CASSELAGGSDTDTQYF
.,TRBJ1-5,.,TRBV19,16,TGTGCCAGTAGTATCGGGACATTTTATAGCAATCAGCCCCAGCATTTT,CASSIGTFYSNQPQHF
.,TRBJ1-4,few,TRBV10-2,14,TGCGCCAGCAGTGACCTTGCAACTAATGAAAAACTGTTTTTT,CASSDLATNEKLFF
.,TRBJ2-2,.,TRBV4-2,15,TGTGCCAGCAGCCAAGTTACAATCATTACCGGGGAGCTGTTTTTT,CASSQVTIITGELFF
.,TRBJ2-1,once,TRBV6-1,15,TGTGCCAGCAGTGGTGCAAACCTAGGGGTGGGTGAGCAGTTCTTC,CASSGANLGVGEQFF
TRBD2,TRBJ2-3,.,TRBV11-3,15,TGTGCCAGCAGCTTAGGCGGGGGGGCTCTGTATACGCAGTATTTT,CASSLGGGALYTQYF
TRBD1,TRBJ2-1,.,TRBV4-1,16,TGCGCCAGCAGCCAAGTTGCCGGGACAGGGTTCTATGAGCAGTTCTTC,CASSQVAGTGFYEQFF
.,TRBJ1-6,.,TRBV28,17,TGTGCCAGCAGTTTAAGGGGCAGGGGAGTAAATAATTCACCCCTCCACTTT,CASSLRGRGVNNSPLHF
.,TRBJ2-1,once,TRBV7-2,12,TGTGCCAGCAGCTTGCGGGGCAATGAGCAGTTCTTC,CASSLRGNEQFF
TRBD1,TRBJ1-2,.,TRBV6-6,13,TGTGCCAGCAGTGACACAGGGGAATATGGCTACACCTTC,CASSDTGEYGYTF
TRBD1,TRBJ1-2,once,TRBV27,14,TGTGCCAGCACCAAAAAGGGGGCGTTTGGTGGCTACACCTTC,CASTKKGAFGGYTF
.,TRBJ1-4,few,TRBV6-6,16,TGTGCCAGCAGTTACCCAAAGACAGTATCTAATGAAAAACTGTTTTTT,CASSYPKTVSNEKLFF
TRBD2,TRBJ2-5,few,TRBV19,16,TGTGCCAGCCGTGGGGCGGGGGGCCCCCAATACGAGACCCAGTACTTC,CASRGAGGPQYETQYF
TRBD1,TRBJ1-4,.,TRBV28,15,TGTGCCAGCAGTCGGTCGACAGGGCTAAATGAAAAACTGTTTTTT,CASSRSTGLNEKLFF
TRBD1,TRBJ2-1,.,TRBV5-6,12,TGTGCCAGCAGCTCACGACAGGGGGCGGTGTTCTTC,CASSSRQGAVFF
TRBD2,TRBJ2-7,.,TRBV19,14,TGTGCCAGTAGTTCCGGGGGGACGGGATACGAGCAGTACTTC,CASSSGGTGYEQYF
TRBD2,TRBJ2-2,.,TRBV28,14,TGTGCCAGCGAGGGGCTAGCGGGTTTAAGGGAGCTGTTTTTT,CASEGLAGLRELFF
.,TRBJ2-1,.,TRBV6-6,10,TGTGCCAGTTTGGGGGGAGAGCAGTTCTTC,CASLGGEQFF
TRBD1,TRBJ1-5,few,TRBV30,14,TGTGCCTGGAGCGAACGGACAGGGTTTCAGCCCCAGCATTTT,CAWSERTGFQPQHF
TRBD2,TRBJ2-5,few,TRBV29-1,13,TGCAGCGCCCGAGCGGGGGGGCAAGAGACCCAGTACTTC,CSARAGGQETQYF
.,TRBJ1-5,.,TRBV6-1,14,TGTGCCAGCAGTGATCCCGGGAACAATCAGCCCCAGCATTTT,CASSDPGNNQPQHF
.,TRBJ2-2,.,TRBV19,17,TGTGCCAGTAATGCGTTGGCGGCGGGACCGAACACCGGGGAGCTGTTTTTT,CASNALAAGPNTGELFF
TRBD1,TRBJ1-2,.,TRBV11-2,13,TGTGCCAGCAGCTTCGGACAGGGGTATGGCTACACCTTC,CASSFGQGYGYTF
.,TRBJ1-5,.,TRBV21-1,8,TGTGCCAGCATCGAGCAGCATTTT,CASIEQHF
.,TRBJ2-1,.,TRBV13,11,TGTGCCAGCAGCTTCGTCAATGAGCAGTTCTTC,CASSFVNEQFF
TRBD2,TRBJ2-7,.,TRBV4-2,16,TGTGCCAGCAGCCGGTCGGGACTAGCGGGGAACTACGAGCAGTACTTC,CASSRSGLAGNYEQYF
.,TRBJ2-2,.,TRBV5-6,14,TGTGCCGCCGCTGGAGAGGGCGGCACCGGGGAGCTGTTTTTT,CAAAGEGGTGELFF
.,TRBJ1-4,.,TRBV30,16,TGTGCCTGGAGCCGCCGATGGGGGAGGTTCGGTGAAAAACTGTTTTTT,CAWSRRWGRFGEKLFF
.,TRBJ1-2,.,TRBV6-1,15,TGTGCCAGCAGCGAGGTCTCATCGGCAGCTTATGGCTACACCTTC,CASSEVSSAAYGYTF